Reported below is one T cell receptor (beta chain). Its antigen is not known. These data are taken from a study of cytomegalovirus exposure and HLA in healthy donors. Germline loops: CDR1 SGDLS, CDR2 YYNGEE. Losses at the gene ends were 4 bases for V and 10 bases for J; bases not matched to a gene: 4. The CDR3 covers 12 residues. Donors likely had unrecorded immune exposures despite being nominally healthy when sampled. Points from the study as a whole: One cluster of highly shared sequence variants probably arose as a sequencing artifact. Presence/absence comparisons presumed near-even sequencing depth among donors.

The PCR used 60 Vbeta and 13 Jbeta primers. Libraries were prepared by immunoSEQ multiplex PCR; TCRdb keeps only in-frame clonotypes and omits some of them. The repertoire has 130,000 to 150,000 clones, under 80% of them found once; the top ten carry about 2.8%. This TCR was recovered from a male donor in good health and CMV-seronegative. Sequencing was done on a sample of PBMCs. The chain combines TRBV9 with TRBJ1-4; TRBD1 agrees at 7 bases. This CDR3 is CASSSPGGKLFF. The CDR3 coding sequence is TGTGCCAGCAGCTCCCCAGGGGGAAAACTGTTTTTT. The full variable domain, rest sourced from reference TRBV9 and TRBJ1-4, is DSGVTQTPKHLITATGQRVTLRCSPRSGDLSVYWYQQSLDQGLQFLIQYYNGEERAKGNILERFSAQQFPDLHSELNLSSLELGDSALYFCASSSPGGKLFFGSGTQLSVL.